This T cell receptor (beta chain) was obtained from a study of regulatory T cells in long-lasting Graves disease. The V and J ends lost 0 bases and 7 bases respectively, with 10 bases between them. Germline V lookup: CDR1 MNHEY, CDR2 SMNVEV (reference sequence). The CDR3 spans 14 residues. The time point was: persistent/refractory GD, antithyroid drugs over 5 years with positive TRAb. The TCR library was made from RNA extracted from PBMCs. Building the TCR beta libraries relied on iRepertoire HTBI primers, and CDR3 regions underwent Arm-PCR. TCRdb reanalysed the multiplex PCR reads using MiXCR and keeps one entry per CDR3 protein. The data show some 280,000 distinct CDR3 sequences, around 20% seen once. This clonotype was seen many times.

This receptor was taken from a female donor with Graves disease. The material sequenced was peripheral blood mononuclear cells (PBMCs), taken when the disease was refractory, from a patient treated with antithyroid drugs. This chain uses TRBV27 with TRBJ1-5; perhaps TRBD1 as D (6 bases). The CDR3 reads CASSLSGARQPQHF. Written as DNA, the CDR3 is TGTGCCAGCAGTTTATCGGGGGCTCGGCAGCCCCAGCATTTT.